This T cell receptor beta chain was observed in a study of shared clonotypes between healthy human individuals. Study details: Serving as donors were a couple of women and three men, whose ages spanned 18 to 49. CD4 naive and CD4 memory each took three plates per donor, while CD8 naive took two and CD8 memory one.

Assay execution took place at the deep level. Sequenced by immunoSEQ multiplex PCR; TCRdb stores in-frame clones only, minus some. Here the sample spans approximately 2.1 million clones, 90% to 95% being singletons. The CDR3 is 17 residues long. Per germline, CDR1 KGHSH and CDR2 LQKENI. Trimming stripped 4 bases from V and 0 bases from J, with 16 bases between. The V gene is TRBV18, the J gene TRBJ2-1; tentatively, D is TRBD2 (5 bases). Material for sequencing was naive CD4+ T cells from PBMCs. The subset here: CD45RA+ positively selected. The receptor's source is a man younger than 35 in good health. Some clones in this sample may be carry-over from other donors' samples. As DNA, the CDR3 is TGTGCCAGCTCACAATGGGAGCCCCACAGCTCCTACAATGAGCAGTTCTTC. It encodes CASSQWEPHSSYNEQFF.